This entry lists 27 T cell receptor beta chains sequenced from one sample in a study of cytomegalovirus exposure and HLA in healthy donors. Use of 60 Vbeta and 13 Jbeta primers characterized the PCR. Here immunoSEQ multiplex PCR was the method, and the copy in TCRdb shows in-frame clones only, minus some. The table has roughly 110,000 clones, approximately 81% seen once; the top ten hold roughly 3%. Source material: PBMCs. The receptors shown here come from a woman aged 18-29 years in good health and CMV-seropositive.

This chain connects TRBV7-9 to TRBJ1-2; a weak D match, TRBD1 (5 bases). Looked up from germline, CDR1 is SEHNR and CDR2 is FQNEAQ (reference sequence). V gave up 5 bases and J gave up 4 bases, with 14 bases separating them. The CDR3 has 14 residues. The CDR3 nucleotides are TGTGCCAGCAGCGTCCGGGGGGACGGCTATGGCTACACCTTC. Translated: CASSVRGDGYGYTF.

This chain connects TRBV5-1 to TRBJ2-1; maybe TRBD2 (5 bases). This CDR3 has 18 residues. Trimming took 6 bases from V and 0 from J, leaving 22 bases between them. Germline V gene lookup returns CDR1 SGHRS and CDR2 YFSETQ. CDR3 in amino acids: CASTVSRLAEYSYNEQFF. CDR3 DNA: TGCGCCAGCACCGTTAGTCGGCTAGCAGAATACTCCTACAATGAGCAGTTCTTC.

The chain joins TRBV2 to TRBJ2-3; 10 bases align to TRBD2. V was clipped by 10 bases and J by 1 base; unmatched bases: 8. Germline V gene sequence: CDR1 SNHLY, CDR2 FYNNEI. This CDR3 has 15 amino acids. The CDR3: CAIPTSGSRTDTQYF. Here the CDR3 DNA reads TGTGCCATCCCGACTAGCGGGTCTCGCACAGATACGCAGTATTTT.

The chain joins TRBV2 to TRBJ2-2; 13 bases line up with TRBD2. The CDR3 has 18 amino acids. V was clipped by 10 bases and J by 2 bases; unmatched bases: 13. In germline, CDR1 is SNHLY, CDR2 FYNNEI. The CDR3 bases are TGTGCCACCTACCCCCCGGGACTAGCGGGGAGAAACACCGGGGAGCTGTTTTTT. Translating gives CATYPPGLAGRNTGELFF.

V and J are TRBV2 and TRBJ2-5, with D uncertain. The J call may be mistaken, given a closer DNA end match to TRBJ2-7. CDR3 size: 13 residues. Germline CDR1 is SNHLY and CDR2 is FYNNEI. CDR3 amino acids: CASSESELREQYF. In nucleotides, the CDR3 is TGTGCCAGCAGTGAATCTGAGCTCCGCGAGCAGTACTTC.

The chain uses TRBV7-8 and TRBJ1-3; D possibly corresponds to TRBD1 (5 bases). Germline assignment: CDR1 SGHVS and CDR2 FQNEAQ. Trimming removed 5 bases at V and 2 bases at J, with 13 bases between. The CDR3 covers 15 residues. The CDR3 DNA sequence: TGTGCCAGCAGCCAAATGGGGGGGGCTGGAAACACCATATATTTT. It specifies CASSQMGGAGNTIYF.

V usage is TRBV5-1 and J usage is TRBJ1-2, with 10 bases lining up with TRBD1. Germline loops: CDR1 SGHRS, CDR2 YFSETQ. The length of the CDR3 is 16 residues. V shed 4 bases and J 8 bases; nucleotides not matched to a gene: 14. CDR3 bases: TGCGCCAGCAGCGGAGAGGGGACAGGGGATTTGAGGGGCTACACCTTC. Translated: CASSGEGTGDLRGYTF. Combining the CDR3 with reference TRBV5-1 and TRBJ1-2 gives the whole variable domain KAGVTQTPRYLIKTRGQQVTLSCSPISGHRSVSWYQQTPGQGLQFLFEYFSETQRNKGNFPGRFSGRQFSNSRSEMNVSTLELGDSALYLCASSGEGTGDLRGYTFGSGTRLTVV.

This clone was found a few times. V usage is TRBV7-8 and J usage is TRBJ2-1, with 7 bases fitting TRBD2. This CDR3 is 14 amino acids long. Unmatched junction bases numbered 3, after V lost 3 bases and J lost 4 bases. CDR1 and CDR2 from the germline V gene are SGHVS and FQNEAQ. In nucleotides, the CDR3 is TGTGCCAGCAGCTTTTGGACTAGTTACAATGAGCAGTTCTTC. Translation gives CASSFWTSYNEQFF.

This rearrangement joins TRBV5-1 to TRBJ2-7; 13 nucleotides match TRBD2. V was pared by 0 bases and J by 5 bases, with 8 bases of the junction left unmatched. Germline-derived CDR1 and CDR2 are SGHRS and YFSETQ. This CDR3 is built from 17 residues. The CDR3 DNA reads TGCGCCAGCAGCTTGGCCGGGACTAGCGGGACCGGGGACGAGCAGTACTTC. Translating gives CASSLAGTSGTGDEQYF.

This clone was seen repeatedly, ten times or more. The J gene is TRBJ1-3, the V gene TRBV18, with TRBD1 matching 8 bases. The CDR3 is made up of 16 amino acids. V was pared by 6 bases and J by 2 bases, with 9 bases of the junction left unmatched. CDR1 is KGHSH, CDR2 LQKENI, per germline. The CDR3 nucleotides read TGTGCCAGCTCTCTCGGACAGGGAGCCACTGGAAACACCATATATTTT. Protein: CASSLGQGATGNTIYF.

This clone came up once. The chain carries TRBV7-3 and TRBJ2-1, with 12 bases identical to TRBD2. The germline V gene has CDR1 SGHTA and CDR2 FQGTGA. V lost 5 bases to trimming and J lost 7 bases; unmatched junction nucleotides: 6. The length of the CDR3 is 15 residues. The CDR3 DNA sequence: TGTGCCAGCAGCCTGACTAGCGGGAGTAAAAATGAGCAGTTCTTC. This sequence encodes CASSLTSGSKNEQFF.

A word on this clone: Germline is not matched at one junction end, which may reflect a read error. The chain uses TRBV7-9 and TRBJ2-3, with 7 positions matching TRBD1. The germline V gene encodes CDR1 SEHNR and CDR2 FQNEAQ (reference sequence). CDR3 length equals 17 residues. CDR3 sequence: CSSSLGGRVFSTDTQYF. The CDR3 DNA sequence: TGTTCCAGCAGCTTAGGGGGCAGGGTTTTCTCCACAGATACGCAGTATTTT.

This sequence joins TRBV4-1 and TRBJ2-3, with 7 bases matching TRBD2. V dropped 0 bases and J dropped 3; count of bases not matched to a gene: 6. The V gene's germline CDR1 is MGHRA and CDR2 YSYEKL. CDR3 length equals 16 residues. CDR3 sequence: CASSQDPGGRTDTQYF. The CDR3, as DNA: TGCGCCAGCAGCCAAGATCCCGGCGGGAGAACAGATACGCAGTATTTT.

The chain links TRBV27 to TRBJ1-5; TRBD1 aligns across 8 bases. The junction had 9 bases not matched to a gene; V was cut back by 5 bases and J by 6 bases. Germline-derived CDR1 and CDR2 are MNHEY and SMNVEV (reference sequence). The CDR3 spans 15 residues. The CDR3 nucleotides read TGTGCCAGCAGTGGGACAGGTCAATTCTCTCAGCCCCAGCATTTT. Amino acids: CASSGTGQFSQPQHF.

This clone was counted between two and nine times. This sequence joins TRBV10-3 and TRBJ1-2; maybe TRBD1 (6 bases). V was pared by 0 bases and J by 4 bases, with 12 bases between. From germline, CDR1 is ENHRY and CDR2 SYGVKD. CDR3 length: 15 amino acids. The CDR3 sequence is CAISESQGPSYGYTF. As DNA, the CDR3 is TGTGCCATCAGTGAGTCGCAGGGGCCAAGCTATGGCTACACCTTC.

The rearrangement links TRBV5-5 to TRBJ1-5; D gene unclear. This CDR3 has 14 residues. Trimming pared 4 bases from V and 6 bases from J, leaving 14 bases between. Germline CDR1 and CDR2: SGHKS and YYEKEE (reference sequence). CDR3: CASSLPSEAQPQHF. As DNA, the CDR3 is TGTGCCAGCAGCCTCCCCTCGGAGGCTCAGCCCCAGCATTTT.

V usage is TRBV4-1 and J usage is TRBJ2-1; 7 bases fit TRBD2. The CDR3 is made up of 14 amino acids. Germline V gives CDR1 MGHRA, CDR2 YSYEKL. V trimming: 5 bases; J trimming: 5 bases; junction bases outside the gene matches: 6. This CDR3 reads CASSYRAGHNEQFF. CDR3 nucleotides: TGCGCCAGCAGCTACCGAGCGGGGCACAATGAGCAGTTCTTC.

Note on this clone: Mismatch with germline at one junction end may stem from a read error. The chain carries TRBV7-7 and TRBJ2-2; tentative D call: TRBD2 (5 bases). Per germline, CDR1 SSHAT and CDR2 FNYEAQ (reference sequence). The CDR3 totals 14 residues. CDR3 sequence: CASSPDRGTGELFF. CDR3 DNA sequence: TGTGCTAGCAGTCCGGACCGGGGTACCGGGGAGCTGTTTTTT.

The chain is built from TRBV27 and TRBJ2-5; D call uncertain. Looked up from germline, CDR1 is MNHEY and CDR2 is SMNVEV (reference sequence). The CDR3 is 12 amino acids. V lost 0 bases and J 4 bases, leaving 3 bases between the germline ends. DNA for the CDR3: TGTGCCAGCAGTTTATCGCGAGAGACCCAGTACTTC. Its protein product is CASSLSRETQYF.

This clone was detected only once. The chain carries TRBV5-1 and TRBJ1-1, with a possible D match to TRBD1 (6 bases). There are 15 residues in the CDR3. Looked up from germline, CDR1 is SGHRS and CDR2 is YFSETQ. V lost 5 bases and J 4 bases, leaving 18 bases between the germline ends. In DNA form, the CDR3 reads TGCGCCAGCAGGTCCGGGACCCCCAGGGGCACTGAAGCTTTCTTT. This gives the protein CASRSGTPRGTEAFF.

The chain has TRBV28 and TRBJ2-7; possibly TRBD1 for D (5 bases). The germline V gene encodes CDR1 MDHEN and CDR2 SYDVKM. The CDR3 is 16 amino acids. Trimming pared 3 bases from V and 2 bases from J, leaving 17 bases between. The CDR3 here is CASSFRLDTLTYEQYF. For the CDR3, the DNA is TGTGCCAGCAGTTTCAGGTTGGACACCCTAACCTACGAGCAGTACTTC. Variable domain in full (rest from reference TRBV28 and TRBJ2-7): DVKVTQSSRYLVKRTGEKVFLECVQDMDHENMFWYRQDPGLGLRLIYFSYDVKMKEKGDIPEGYSVSREKKERFSLILESASTNQTSMYLCASSFRLDTLTYEQYFGPGTRLTVT.

V and J are TRBV19 and TRBJ2-3; no firm D call. The CDR3 runs 15 residues. Germline CDR1 is LNHDA and CDR2 is SQIVND (reference sequence). The ends were cut back, 3 bases at V and 1 base at J, with 11 bases in the middle. CDR3: CASSMRTAGTDTQYF. As DNA, the CDR3 is TGTGCCAGTAGTATGCGAACAGCAGGCACAGATACGCAGTATTTT. Combining the CDR3 with reference TRBV19 and TRBJ2-3 gives the whole variable domain DGGITQSPKYLFRKEGQNVTLSCEQNLNHDAMYWYRQDPGQGLRLIYYSQIVNDFQKGDIAEGYSVSREKKESFPLTVTSAQKNPTAFYLCASSMRTAGTDTQYFGPGTRLTVL.

V gene TRBV7-3 combines with J gene TRBJ2-3; D gene uncertain. This CDR3 region has 13 residues. V was clipped by 3 bases and J by 1 base, with 5 bases between them. Germline CDR1 and CDR2: SGHTA and FQGTGA. CDR3 protein: CASSFIRTDTQYF. Written as DNA, the CDR3 is TGTGCCAGCAGCTTCATTCGCACAGATACGCAGTATTTT.

V and J are TRBV7-9 and TRBJ1-3; D not resolved. The CDR3 runs to 12 residues. Germline CDR1 is SEHNR and CDR2 is FQNEAQ (reference sequence). V was shortened by 6 bases and J by 8 bases, with 11 bases between the two germline ends. This CDR3 reads CASRNGPYTIYF. CDR3 nucleotide sequence: TGTGCCAGCAGAAATGGGCCTTACACCATATATTTT.

The gene calls are TRBV2 and TRBJ1-5; no firm D call. Trimming left V 5 bases short and J 5 bases short, with 19 bases between. Germline loops: CDR1 SNHLY, CDR2 FYNNEI. The CDR3 runs to 16 residues. CDR3 protein: CASSLPKPGDDQPQHF. In nucleotides, the CDR3 is TGTGCCAGCAGTCTCCCCAAGCCAGGTGACGATCAGCCCCAGCATTTT.

This clone was observed once. The chain has TRBV10-2 and TRBJ2-7; 7 bases match TRBD1. J was trimmed by 3 bases and V by 6 bases; bases with no gene match: 8. CDR3 length: 14 amino acids. In germline, CDR1 is WSHSY, CDR2 SAAADI. CDR3 protein: CASRGGTALYEQYF. Here the CDR3 DNA reads TGCGCCAGCAGGGGTGGGACAGCCCTCTACGAGCAGTACTTC.

There are a few counts of this clone. The gene calls are TRBV7-8 and TRBJ2-7; 8 nucleotides agree with TRBD1. CDR1 and CDR2 (germline): SGHVS, FQNEAQ. This CDR3 comprises 17 residues. V dropped 3 bases and J dropped 0; count of bases not matched to a gene: 10. The CDR3 here is CASSFGTGIFPSYEQYF. The CDR3 DNA is TGTGCCAGCAGCTTTGGGACAGGTATATTCCCCTCCTACGAGCAGTACTTC.